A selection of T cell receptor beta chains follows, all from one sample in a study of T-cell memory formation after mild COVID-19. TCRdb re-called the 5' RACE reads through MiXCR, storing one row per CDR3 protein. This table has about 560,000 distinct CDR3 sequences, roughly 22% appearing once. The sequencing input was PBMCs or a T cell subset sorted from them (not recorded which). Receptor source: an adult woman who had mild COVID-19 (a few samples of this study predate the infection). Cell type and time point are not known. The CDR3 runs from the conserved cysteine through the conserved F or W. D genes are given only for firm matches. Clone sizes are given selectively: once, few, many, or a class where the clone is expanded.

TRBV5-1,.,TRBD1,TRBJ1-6,CASSSGQGGGSPLHF,TGCGCCAGCAGCTCGGGACAGGGCGGTGGTTCACCCCTCCACTTT
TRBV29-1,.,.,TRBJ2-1,CSVEAERHNEQFF,TGCAGCGTTGAAGCTGAGCGGCACAATGAGCAGTTCTTC
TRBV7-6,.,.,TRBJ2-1,CASSLAGGETYNEQFF,TGTGCCAGCAGCTTAGCGGGGGGAGAAACCTACAATGAGCAGTTCTTC
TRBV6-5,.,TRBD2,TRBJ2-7,CASSNSGRANEQYF,TGTGCCAGCAGCAATAGCGGGAGGGCAAACGAGCAGTACTTC
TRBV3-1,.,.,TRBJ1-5,CASSQGRGSGNQPQHF,TGTGCCAGCAGCCAAGGCAGGGGAAGTGGCAATCAGCCCCAGCATTTT
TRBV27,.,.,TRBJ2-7,CASSPWSSAYEQYF,TGTGCCAGCAGTCCCTGGTCTAGCGCCTACGAGCAGTACTTC
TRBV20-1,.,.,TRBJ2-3,CSANSLGMTSTDTQYF,TGCAGTGCTAACAGTCTGGGGATGACTAGCACAGATACGCAGTATTTT
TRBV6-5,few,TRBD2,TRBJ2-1,CASSPTSGGIQFF,TGTGCCAGCAGTCCGACTAGCGGGGGGATTCAGTTCTTC
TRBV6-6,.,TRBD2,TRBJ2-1,CASSYPSGTSGRVDLNEQFF,TGTGCCAGCAGTTACCCGTCCGGGACTAGCGGGAGGGTAGACCTCAATGAGCAGTTCTTC
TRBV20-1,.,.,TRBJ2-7,CSAPTTPSAYEQYF,TGCAGTGCCCCAACCACTCCATCCGCCTACGAGCAGTACTTC
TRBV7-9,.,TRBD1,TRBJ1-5,CASSSLRDRGNQPKHF,TGTGCCAGCAGCTCACTCCGGGACAGGGGAAATCAGCCCAAGCATTTT
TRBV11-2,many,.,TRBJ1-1,CASSPSGIMNTEAFF,TGTGCCAGCAGCCCTTCCGGGATAATGAACACTGAAGCTTTCTTT
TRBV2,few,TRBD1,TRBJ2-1,CASRTGTASYNEQFF,TGTGCCAGCAGGACCGGGACAGCCTCCTACAATGAGCAGTTCTTC
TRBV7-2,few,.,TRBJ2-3,CASSQGLAGANTDTQYF,TGTGCCAGCAGCCAGGGGCTTGCGGGTGCTAACACAGATACGCAGTATTTT
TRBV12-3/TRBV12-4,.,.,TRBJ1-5,CASSLNPTVSNQPQHF,TGTGCCAGCAGTTTAAACCCGACAGTTAGCAATCAGCCCCAGCATTTT
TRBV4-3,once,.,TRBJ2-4,CASSQSIGVWEYF,TGCGCCAGCAGCCAATCAATCGGGGTCTGGGAGTACTTC
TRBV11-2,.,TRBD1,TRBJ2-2,CASSPRGQENTGELFF,TGTGCCAGCAGCCCCCGTGGACAGGAAAACACCGGGGAGCTGTTTTTT
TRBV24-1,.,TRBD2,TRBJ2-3,CATSDTGTSGRWRTDTQYF,TGTGCCACCAGTGATACCGGGACTAGCGGGAGATGGAGGACAGATACGCAGTATTTT
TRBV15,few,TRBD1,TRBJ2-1,CATKSRTGMDNEQFF,TGTGCCACCAAGTCTAGGACAGGGATGGACAATGAGCAGTTCTTC
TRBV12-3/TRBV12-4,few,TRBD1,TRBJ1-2,CASSWGYRGPGGYTF,TGTGCCAGCAGTTGGGGCTACAGGGGGCCGGGTGGCTACACCTTC
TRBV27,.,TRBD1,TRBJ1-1,CASSTWTGNTEAFF,TGTGCCAGCAGTACCTGGACAGGGAACACTGAAGCTTTCTTT
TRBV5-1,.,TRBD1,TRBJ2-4,CASSFRTGIGNIQYF,TGCGCCAGCAGCTTCCGGACAGGGATCGGAAACATTCAGTACTTC
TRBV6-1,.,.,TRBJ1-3,CASSEERTGIGNTIYF,TGTGCCAGCAGTGAAGAAAGGACTGGCATCGGAAACACCATATATTTT
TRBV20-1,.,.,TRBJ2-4,CSAIGGWELQNIQYF,TGCAGTGCTATCGGCGGTTGGGAGTTGCAAAACATTCAGTACTTC
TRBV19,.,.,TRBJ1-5,CASSTSWGGDQPQHF,TGTGCCAGTAGTACCTCGTGGGGTGGCGATCAGCCCCAGCATTTT
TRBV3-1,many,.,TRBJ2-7,CASSQGGYEQYF,TGTGCCAGCAGCCAAGGGGGGTACGAGCAGTACTTC
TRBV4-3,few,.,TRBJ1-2,CASSQVEGGNYGYTF,TGCGCCAGCAGCCAAGTCGAAGGGGGGAACTATGGCTACACCTTC
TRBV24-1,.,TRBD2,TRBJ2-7,CATSDVGGGSYEQYF,TGTGCCACCAGTGATGTCGGGGGGGGATCGTACGAGCAGTACTTC
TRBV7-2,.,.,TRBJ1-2,CASSLGSGGGGGYTF,TGTGCCAGCAGCTTAGGTTCTGGCGGAGGGGGTGGCTACACCTTC
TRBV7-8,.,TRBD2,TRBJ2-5,CASSLVGREAYQETQYF,TGTGCCAGCAGCTTAGTTGGGCGGGAGGCCTACCAAGAGACCCAGTACTTC
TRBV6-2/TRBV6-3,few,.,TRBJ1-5,CASRVYNSNQPQHF,TGTGCCAGCCGGGTCTACAATAGCAATCAGCCCCAGCATTTT
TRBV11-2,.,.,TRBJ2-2,CASSLVEGFGELFF,TGTGCCAGCAGCTTAGTAGAGGGATTCGGGGAGCTGTTTTTT
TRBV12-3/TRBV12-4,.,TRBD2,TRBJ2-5,CASRPETSPHETQYF,TGTGCCAGCAGGCCTGAGACTAGCCCCCATGAGACCCAGTACTTC
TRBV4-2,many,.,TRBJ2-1,CASSQDLWDEQFF,TGTGCCAGCAGCCAAGACCTCTGGGATGAGCAGTTCTTC
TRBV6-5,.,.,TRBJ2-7,CASQRSGDPFYEQYF,TGTGCCAGCCAGCGGTCCGGGGATCCCTTCTACGAGCAGTACTTC
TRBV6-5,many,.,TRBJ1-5,CASAEQSNQPQHF,TGTGCCAGCGCTGAGCAGAGCAATCAGCCCCAGCATTTT
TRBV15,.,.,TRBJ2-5,CATSRAAIPGGETQYF,TGTGCCACCAGCAGAGCGGCTATCCCTGGCGGGGAGACCCAGTACTTC
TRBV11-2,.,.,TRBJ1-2,CASSSPSGQSNYGYTF,TGTGCCAGCAGCTCCCCATCCGGGCAAAGTAACTATGGCTACACCTTC
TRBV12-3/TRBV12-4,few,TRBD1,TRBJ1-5,CASSRQGVQPQHF,TGTGCCAGCAGCCGACAGGGAGTTCAGCCCCAGCATTTT
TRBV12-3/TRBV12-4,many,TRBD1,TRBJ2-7,CASSSGQGFYEQYF,TGTGCCAGCAGTTCGGGACAGGGATTTTACGAGCAGTACTTC
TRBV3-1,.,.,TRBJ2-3,CASSPSKDTQYF,TGTGCCAGCAGCCCCTCGAAAGATACGCAGTATTTT
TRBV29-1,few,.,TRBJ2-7,CSALAGSGYEQYF,TGCAGCGCCCTCGCGGGCTCGGGGTACGAGCAGTACTTC
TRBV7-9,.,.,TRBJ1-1,CASSRAPEAFF,TGTGCCAGCAGCCGGGCCCCTGAAGCTTTCTTT
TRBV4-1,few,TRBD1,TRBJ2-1,CASSQGTGGAMGALRFF,TGCGCCAGCAGCCAAGGAACAGGGGGCGCGATGGGAGCATTAAGGTTCTTC
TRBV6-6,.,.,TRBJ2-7,CASSYGLSPQPGYEQYF,TGTGCCAGCAGTTACGGTTTGAGCCCACAACCCGGCTACGAGCAGTACTTC